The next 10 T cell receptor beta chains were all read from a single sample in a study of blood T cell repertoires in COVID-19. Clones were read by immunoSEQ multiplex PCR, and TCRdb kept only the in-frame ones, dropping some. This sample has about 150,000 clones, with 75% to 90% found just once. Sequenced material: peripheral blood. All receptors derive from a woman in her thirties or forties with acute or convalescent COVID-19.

The CDR3 sequence is CASSLGTSGGLDTQYF. CDR3 coding DNA: TGTGCCAGCAGCTTAGGGACTAGCGGGGGGCTAGATACGCAGTATTTT. The chain is built from TRBV11-3 and TRBJ2-3, with 14 bases lining up with TRBD2. The CDR3 has 16 amino acids. Germline V gene lookup returns CDR1 SGHNT and CDR2 YENEEA. V shed 1 base and J 5 bases; nucleotides not matched to a gene: 2.

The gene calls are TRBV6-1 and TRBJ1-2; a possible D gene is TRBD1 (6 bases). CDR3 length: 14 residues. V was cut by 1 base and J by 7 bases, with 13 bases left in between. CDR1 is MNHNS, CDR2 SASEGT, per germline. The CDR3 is CASSEEEGGIGYTF. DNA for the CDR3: TGTGCCAGCAGTGAAGAGGAGGGGGGGATTGGCTACACCTTC.

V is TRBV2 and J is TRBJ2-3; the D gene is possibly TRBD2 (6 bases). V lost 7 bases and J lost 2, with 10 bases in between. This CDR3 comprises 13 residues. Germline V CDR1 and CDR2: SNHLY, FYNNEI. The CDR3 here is CASTPGVTDTQYF. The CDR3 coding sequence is TGTGCCAGCACTCCGGGAGTCACAGATACGCAGTATTTT.

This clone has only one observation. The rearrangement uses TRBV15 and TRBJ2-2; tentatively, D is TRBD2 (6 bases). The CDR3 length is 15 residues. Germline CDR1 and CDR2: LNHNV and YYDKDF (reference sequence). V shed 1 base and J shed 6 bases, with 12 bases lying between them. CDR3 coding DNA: TGTGCCACCAGCAGAGTCGGGGGTTGGTCCGGGGAGCTGTTTTTT. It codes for CATSRVGGWSGELFF.

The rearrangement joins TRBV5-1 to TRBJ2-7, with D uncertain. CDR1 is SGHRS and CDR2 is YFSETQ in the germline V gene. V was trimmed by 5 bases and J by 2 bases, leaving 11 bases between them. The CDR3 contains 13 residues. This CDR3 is CASRKVGAYEQYF. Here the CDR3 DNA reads TGCGCCAGCAGAAAGGTCGGAGCCTACGAGCAGTACTTC.

CDR3 bases: TGTGCCAGCAGCTTGTTTGTGGGGACGGGACAGGGCACCTACGAGCAGTACTTC. Encoded protein: CASSLFVGTGQGTYEQYF. V gene TRBV7-9 combines with J gene TRBJ2-7; 9 nucleotides agree with TRBD1. Per the germline V gene, CDR1 is SEHNR and CDR2 is FQNEAQ (reference sequence). With 3 bases clipped from V and 2 bases from J, the junction kept 14 bases outside the gene matches. The length of the CDR3 is 18 residues.

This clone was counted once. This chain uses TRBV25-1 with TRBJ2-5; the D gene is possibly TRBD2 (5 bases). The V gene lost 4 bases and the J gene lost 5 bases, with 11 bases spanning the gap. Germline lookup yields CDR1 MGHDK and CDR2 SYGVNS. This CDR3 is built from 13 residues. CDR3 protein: CASSAPGMETQYF. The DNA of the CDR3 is TGTGCCAGCAGTGCACCGGGGATGGAGACCCAGTACTTC.

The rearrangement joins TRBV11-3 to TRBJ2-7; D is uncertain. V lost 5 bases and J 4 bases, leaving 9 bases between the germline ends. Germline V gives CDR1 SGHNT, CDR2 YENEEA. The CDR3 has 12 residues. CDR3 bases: TGTGCCAGCAGCCCCAGTTCTTACGAGCAGTACTTC. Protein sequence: CASSPSSYEQYF.

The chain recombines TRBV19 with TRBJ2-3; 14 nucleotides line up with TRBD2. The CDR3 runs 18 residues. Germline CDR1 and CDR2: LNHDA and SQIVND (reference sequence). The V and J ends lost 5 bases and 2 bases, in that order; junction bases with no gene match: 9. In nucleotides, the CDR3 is TGTGCCAGTAGTGGGGGACTAGCGGGAGTCCCTTCCACAGATACGCAGTATTTT. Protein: CASSGGLAGVPSTDTQYF.

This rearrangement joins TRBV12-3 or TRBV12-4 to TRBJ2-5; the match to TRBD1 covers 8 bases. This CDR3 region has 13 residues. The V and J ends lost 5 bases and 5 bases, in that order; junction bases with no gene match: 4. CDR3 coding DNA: TGTGCCAGCAGTGACAGGGGCAGCGAGACCCAGTACTTC. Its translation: CASSDRGSETQYF.